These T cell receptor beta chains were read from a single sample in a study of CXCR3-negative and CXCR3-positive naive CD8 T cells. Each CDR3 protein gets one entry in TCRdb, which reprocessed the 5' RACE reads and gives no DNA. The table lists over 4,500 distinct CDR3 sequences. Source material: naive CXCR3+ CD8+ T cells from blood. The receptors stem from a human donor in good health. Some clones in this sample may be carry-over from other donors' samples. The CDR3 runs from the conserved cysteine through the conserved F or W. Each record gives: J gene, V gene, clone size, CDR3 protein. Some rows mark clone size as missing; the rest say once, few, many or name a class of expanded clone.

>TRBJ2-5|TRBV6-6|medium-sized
CASRSGGEETQYF
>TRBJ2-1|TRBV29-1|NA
CSVEDAGGAGGFLF
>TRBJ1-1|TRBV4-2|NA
CASSQGRGMNTEAFF
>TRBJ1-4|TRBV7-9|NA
CASSLDPGDNNEKLFF
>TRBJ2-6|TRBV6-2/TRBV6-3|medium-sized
CASSLQVPSGANVLTF
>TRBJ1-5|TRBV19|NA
CATSRDFSNQPQHF
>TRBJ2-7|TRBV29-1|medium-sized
CSAALQGGEQYF
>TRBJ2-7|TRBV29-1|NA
CSVEEALDRDETYEQYF
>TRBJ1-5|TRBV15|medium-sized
CATSSPVVGSNQPQHF
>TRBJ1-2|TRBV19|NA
CASQWPYGYTF
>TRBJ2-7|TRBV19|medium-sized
CASTGPRNYEQYF
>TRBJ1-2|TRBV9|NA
CASSVAPGTSYGYTF
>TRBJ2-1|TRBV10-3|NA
CAISESPGTGYEQFF
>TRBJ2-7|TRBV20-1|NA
CSARDEQAGWSYEQYF
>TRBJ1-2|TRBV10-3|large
CAISESARNYGYTF
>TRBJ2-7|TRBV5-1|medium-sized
CASSRTGAGDEQYF
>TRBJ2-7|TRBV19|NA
CASSMTRTDEQYF
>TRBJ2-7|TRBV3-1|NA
CASSPGQGVYEQYF
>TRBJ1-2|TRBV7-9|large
CASSLGTGRGYTF
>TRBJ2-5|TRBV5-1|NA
CASNPGDGGETQYF
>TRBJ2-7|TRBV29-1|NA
CSVEGWSGLANEQYF
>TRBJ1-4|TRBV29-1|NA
CSVAQQQDNEKLFF
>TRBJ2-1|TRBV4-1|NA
CASSQGLAGMDEQFF
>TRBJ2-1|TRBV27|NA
CASSIAGFYNEQFF
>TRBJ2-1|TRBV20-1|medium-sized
CSASSTSSYNEQFF
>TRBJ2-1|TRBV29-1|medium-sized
CSVESRSYNEQFF
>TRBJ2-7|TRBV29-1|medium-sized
CSVKLAGDYSYEQYF
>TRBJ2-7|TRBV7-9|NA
CASSLVAAEQYF
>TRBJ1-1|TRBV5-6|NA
CASSLYRGTEAFF
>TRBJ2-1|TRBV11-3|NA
CASSSGTSALDEQFF
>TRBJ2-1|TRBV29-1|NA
CSVEPGTSGTYNEQFF
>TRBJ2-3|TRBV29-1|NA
CSVEGLWQGVPTDTQYF
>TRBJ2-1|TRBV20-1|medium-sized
CSARYRGAGRRDEQFF
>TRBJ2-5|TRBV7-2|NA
CASSHRLDPLEETQYF
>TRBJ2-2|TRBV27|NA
CASSYSRDRELFF
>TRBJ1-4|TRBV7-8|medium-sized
CASSLIAEWSYEKLFF
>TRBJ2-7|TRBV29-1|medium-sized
CSVERDFLGGREQYF
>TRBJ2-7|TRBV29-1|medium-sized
CSVRAITGTQHEQYF
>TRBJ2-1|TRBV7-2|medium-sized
CASSPKGLAGVNEQFF
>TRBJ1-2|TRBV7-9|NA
CARGPFRENNYGYTF
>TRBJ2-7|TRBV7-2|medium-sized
CASSLLETGLSYEQYF
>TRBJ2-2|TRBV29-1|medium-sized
CSVADRAAFTGELFF
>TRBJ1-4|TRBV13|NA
CASSPNPGTDFEKLFF
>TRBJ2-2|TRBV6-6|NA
CASSYSGGELFF
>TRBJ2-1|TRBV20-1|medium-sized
CSARRDPSGDYNEQFF
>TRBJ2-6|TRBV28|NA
CASSLRHSGANVLTF
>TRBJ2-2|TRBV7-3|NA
CASSPSLGTGELFF
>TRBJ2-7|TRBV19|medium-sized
CASGDTPYDEQYF
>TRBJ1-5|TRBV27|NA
CASSFFGQPQHF
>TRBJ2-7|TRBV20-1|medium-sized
CSAPGGPSYEQYF
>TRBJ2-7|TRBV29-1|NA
CSVGYKGAGEQYF
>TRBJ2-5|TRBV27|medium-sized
CASSPSPGRQETQYF
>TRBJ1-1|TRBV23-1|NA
CASSQSIGREAEAFF